One sample yielded the 7 T cell receptor beta chains listed below, sequenced in a study of blood T cell repertoires in COVID-19. The method was immunoSEQ multiplex PCR; TCRdb's version includes in-frame clones alone and lacks a portion of them. The table lists 410,000 or so clones, approximately 89% of them singletons. The source material was peripheral blood. All receptors come from a woman aged 40 to 50 with COVID-19, enrolled during active disease.

V gene TRBV6-4 combines with J gene TRBJ2-1, with TRBD2 matching over 9 bases. CDR3 length equals 13 residues. The junction had 2 bases not matched to a gene; V was cut back by 5 bases and J by 6 bases. Germline loops: CDR1 MRHNA, CDR2 SNTAGT. The CDR3 reads CASSMTSGNEQFF. Written as DNA, the CDR3 is TGTGCCAGCAGTATGACTAGCGGCAATGAGCAGTTCTTC.

The chain links TRBV9 to TRBJ1-1; perhaps TRBD1 as D (6 bases). The length of the CDR3 is 15 residues. V lost 1 base to trimming and J lost 1 base, with 11 bases between them. Germline lookup yields CDR1 SGDLS and CDR2 YYNGEE. CDR3 bases: TGTGCCAGCAGCGTATTCCCAGGGGCGAACACTGAAGCTTTCTTT. Protein sequence: CASSVFPGANTEAFF. The full variable domain, its missing parts supplied by reference TRBV9 and TRBJ1-1, is DSGVTQTPKHLITATGQRVTLRCSPRSGDLSVYWYQQSLDQGLQFLIQYYNGEERAKGNILERFSAQQFPDLHSELNLSSLELGDSALYFCASSVFPGANTEAFFGQGTRLTVV.

The chain recombines TRBV19 with TRBJ1-1; no clear D gene. Per germline, CDR1 LNHDA and CDR2 SQIVND (reference sequence). Trimming removed 5 bases from V and 0 bases from J, with 10 bases in between. The CDR3 totals 14 residues. The CDR3 nucleotides read TGTGCCAGTAGTTGGGCAGGTATGAACACTGAAGCTTTCTTT. Translation gives CASSWAGMNTEAFF.

This chain joins TRBV6-5 and TRBJ1-1; D is possibly TRBD1 (6 bases). Trimming pared 6 bases from V and 3 bases from J, leaving 14 bases between. This CDR3 region has 14 residues. Per the germline V gene, CDR1 is MNHEY and CDR2 is SVGAGI. CDR3 sequence reads: CASREKDRHTEAFF. The DNA of the CDR3 is TGTGCCAGCAGGGAGAAGGACAGACACACTGAAGCTTTCTTT.

V is TRBV28 and J is TRBJ1-1; TRBD1 agrees at 7 bases. CDR3 size: 18 residues. Trimming removed 5 bases from V and 5 bases from J; junction bases left unmatched: 20. Germline CDR1 reads MDHEN; CDR2 reads SYDVKM. CDR3 sequence (DNA): TGTGCCAGCAGTCCCCACTCGAGATCAGGGGGGACACTAACTGAAGCTTTCTTT. Translated, it gives CASSPHSRSGGTLTEAFF.

This clone was observed a single time. The CDR3 coding sequence is TGTGCCAGCAGCCCTCAAGCAGTTAGCGGGGGAGGGACAGATACGCAGTATTTT. Translating gives CASSPQAVSGGGTDTQYF. This chain connects TRBV7-2 to TRBJ2-3; TRBD2 matches at 9 bases. Germline CDR1 reads SGHTA; CDR2 reads FQGNSA. This CDR3 is 18 amino acids long. The V gene end was trimmed by 5 bases and the J gene end by 3 bases; junction bases not matched to a gene: 15.

The chain combines TRBV19 with TRBJ2-1, with a tentative D call TRBD2 (6 bases). Trimming pared 3 bases from V and 0 bases from J, leaving 9 bases between. The CDR3 consists of 15 residues. CDR1 and CDR2 from the germline V gene are LNHDA and SQIVND (reference sequence). The CDR3: CASSMTRSSYNEQFF. DNA for the CDR3: TGTGCCAGTAGTATGACTAGAAGCTCCTACAATGAGCAGTTCTTC. The full variable domain, completed using reference TRBV19 and TRBJ2-1, is DGGITQSPKYLFRKEGQNVTLSCEQNLNHDAMYWYRQDPGQGLRLIYYSQIVNDFQKGDIAEGYSVSREKKESFPLTVTSAQKNPTAFYLCASSMTRSSYNEQFFGPGTRLTVL.